A single sample gave rise to the 27 T cell receptor beta chains below, sequenced in a study of T cell responses to AZD1222 COVID-19 vaccine (dated by TCRdb to the early 2020s). The time point label for this specimen denotes: baseline before first vaccination. Libraries were constructed by the immunoSEQ multiplex PCR assay. TCRdb limited this immuneACCESS table to in-frame rearrangements with V and J called. A share of clones is missing; checked studies link under half to unresolved V genes, and the rest is unexplained. Counted in this sample were about 130,000 clones; roughly 93% of them appeared once. 6.6% of the sample lies in the top ten. The specimen comprised peripheral blood, sampled on day 0 of AZD1222 vaccination. The receptors stem from an adult in good health.

V is TRBV6-5 and J is TRBJ2-7; the D gene is possibly TRBD2 (6 bases). The CDR3 is 15 amino acids. Germline V gene lookup returns CDR1 MNHEY and CDR2 SVGAGI. With 2 bases removed from V and 2 bases from J, the gap between germline ends came to 13 bases. CDR3 DNA sequence: TGTGCCAGCAGTTACGGGGCTAGCGCAACCTACGAGCAGTACTTC. This gives the protein CASSYGASATYEQYF.

This rearrangement joins TRBV4-1 to TRBJ2-7; D unresolved. The CDR3 contains 18 residues. Germline lookup yields CDR1 MGHRA and CDR2 YSYEKL. Deletions cut 0 bases from V and 1 base from J, with 19 bases between. The CDR3 region has the DNA TGCGCCAGCAGCCAAGATGGACCGCAGGTTTCCCCATCCTACGAGCAGTACTTC. Protein product: CASSQDGPQVSPSYEQYF.

The genes are TRBV5-6 and TRBJ1-1; the D gene is possibly TRBD1 (5 bases). This CDR3 spans 13 amino acids. Trimming took 4 bases from V and 7 from J, leaving 14 bases between them. The V gene's germline CDR1 is SGHDT and CDR2 YYEEEE. The CDR3 nucleotides are TGTGCCAGCAGCCTTTCGCCCACAGGTGAAGCTTTCTTT. Its protein is CASSLSPTGEAFF.

The chain links TRBV18 to TRBJ2-1, with TRBD2 as a possible D gene (5 bases). This CDR3 comprises 17 residues. Looked up from germline, CDR1 is KGHSH and CDR2 is LQKENI. Between the trimmed V and J ends, which lost 3 bases and 4 bases, there was a span of 19 bases. The chain's CDR3 is CASSPRTPETPYNEQFF. CDR3 coding DNA: TGTGCCAGCTCACCCCGGACTCCCGAGACACCGTACAATGAGCAGTTCTTC.

The CDR3 loop reads CASSHPGTNRYEQYF. Written as DNA, the CDR3 is TGCGCCAGCAGCCACCCTGGGACCAACCGCTACGAGCAGTACTTC. This sequence joins TRBV4-1 and TRBJ2-7; D may be TRBD1 or TRBD2 (5 bases each). Germline V CDR1 and CDR2: MGHRA, YSYEKL. The CDR3 loop spans 15 amino acids. V was shortened by 3 bases and J by 3 bases, with 15 bases between the two germline ends.

V and J are TRBV28 and TRBJ2-7; TRBD1 aligns across 7 bases. V was clipped by 10 bases and J by 1 base; unmatched bases: 7. The CDR3 has 13 amino acids. Germline CDR1 is MDHEN and CDR2 is SYDVKM. CDR3 coding DNA: TGTGCCATCAGGGACAGTTCATCCTACGAGCAGTACTTC. It codes for CAIRDSSSYEQYF.

The rearrangement uses TRBV2 and TRBJ2-7; a possible D gene is TRBD2 (7 bases). Trimming took off 9 bases at V and 5 bases at J, with 11 bases between the two ends. This CDR3 region has 11 residues. Germline loops: CDR1 SNHLY, CDR2 FYNNEI. This CDR3 reads CASRGGNEQYF. The CDR3 coding sequence is TGTGCCAGTAGGGGGGGTAACGAGCAGTACTTC.

V usage is TRBV6-4 and J usage is TRBJ2-1; D remains unclear. The CDR3 loop spans 15 amino acids. Germline assignment: CDR1 MRHNA and CDR2 SNTAGT. V was clipped by 6 bases and J by 7 bases, with 19 bases between them. The CDR3 nucleotides are TGTGCCAGCAGCCCATCTAGTTTGCTGGGAAATGAGCAGTTCTTC. Translating gives CASSPSSLLGNEQFF.

The V call is TRBV3-1 (or the pseudogene TRBV3-2), the J call TRBJ2-5; D unresolved. The CDR3 length is 15 residues. V lost 0 bases, J lost 5 bases, and 13 bases lay in between. Germline CDR1 LGHDT, CDR2 YNNKEL (reference sequence). As DNA, the CDR3 is TGTGCCAGCAGCCAAGAGTTCCGACCTCTGGAGACCCAGTACTTC. Its protein product is CASSQEFRPLETQYF.

The chain carries TRBV27 and TRBJ1-6; D call uncertain. This CDR3 has 12 amino acids. Germline CDR1 and CDR2: MNHEY and SMNVEV (reference sequence). Trimming cost V 6 bases and J 4 bases, with 4 bases left between them. CDR3 protein: CASSEYNSPLHF. CDR3 nucleotide sequence: TGTGCCAGCAGCGAATATAATTCACCCCTCCACTTT.

The chain joins TRBV2 to TRBJ1-5, with a possible D match to TRBD1 (5 bases). V was shortened by 8 bases and J by 4 bases, with 12 bases between the two germline ends. Germline lookup yields CDR1 SNHLY and CDR2 FYNNEI. The CDR3 totals 13 residues. CDR3: CASHQDINQPQHF. DNA for the CDR3: TGTGCCAGCCACCAGGACATAAATCAGCCCCAGCATTTT. The full variable domain, completed using reference TRBV2 and TRBJ1-5, is EPEVTQTPSHQVTQMGQEVILRCVPISNHLYFYWYRQILGQKVEFLVSFYNNEISEKSEIFDDQFSVERPDGSNFTLKIRSTKLEDSAMYFCASHQDINQPQHFGDGTRLSIL.

The genes are TRBV29-1 and TRBJ1-1; TRBD1 agrees at 7 bases. The CDR3 runs to 13 residues. Germline V CDR1 and CDR2: SQVTM, ANQGSEA. Germline trimming cut 4 bases from V and 0 bases from J; bases unmatched to any gene: 2. The DNA for the CDR3 is TGCAGCGTTGCGGGACAGATGAACACTGAAGCTTTCTTT. Translating gives CSVAGQMNTEAFF.

The chain employs TRBV18 and TRBJ2-1, with 8 bases matching TRBD2. After removal of 4 bases from V and 1 base from J, the junction contained 12 bases not matched to a gene. The germline gives CDR1 KGHSH, CDR2 LQKENI. This CDR3 contains 18 residues. DNA of the CDR3: TGTGCCAGCTCACGAAGACTTAGCGGGAACCAGTCCTACAATGAGCAGTTCTTC. Its protein product is CASSRRLSGNQSYNEQFF.

The chain is built from TRBV5-5 and TRBJ1-5; D remains unclear. Trimming shortened V by 0 bases and J by 3 bases, and 10 bases separated the two germline ends. Germline V gene data show CDR1 as SGHKS and CDR2 as YYEKEE (reference sequence). CDR3 size: 15 residues. The CDR3 region has the DNA TGTGCCAGCAGCTTGGGGGGTCTCTTCAATCAGCCCCAGCATTTT. Its translation: CASSLGGLFNQPQHF.

In nucleotides, the CDR3 is TGTGCCAGCAGCTTAGCTTCTACAGGGGAAGAGACCCAGTACTTC. It encodes CASSLASTGEETQYF. The chain couples TRBV7-9 to TRBJ2-5; 7 positions match TRBD1. Trimming cost V 0 bases and J 3 bases; bases outside gene matches: 4. Germline V gene sequence: CDR1 SEHNR, CDR2 FQNEAQ (reference sequence). This CDR3 region has 15 residues.

The chain recombines TRBV19 with TRBJ2-7; tentatively, D is TRBD1 (6 bases). V lost 5 bases to trimming and J lost 1 base, with 15 bases between them. This CDR3 has 15 residues. In germline, CDR1 is LNHDA, CDR2 SQIVND (reference sequence). Written as DNA, the CDR3 is TGTGCCAGTAGTCGTACAGGGACATTTTCCTACGAGCAGTACTTC. Its translation: CASSRTGTFSYEQYF.

This sequence joins TRBV7-9 and TRBJ1-2, with no clear D. Germline V gene lookup returns CDR1 SEHNR and CDR2 FQNEAQ (reference sequence). The CDR3 contains 14 residues. Trimming cost V 2 bases and J 4 bases, with 11 bases left between them. CDR3 sequence (DNA): TGTGCCAGCAGCTTACGGGGTGCGGTCTATGGCTACACCTTC. Translated, it gives CASSLRGAVYGYTF.

The CDR3 coding sequence is TGTGCCAGCTCACCAGGTAGCACTGAAGCTTTCTTT. Translated, it gives CASSPGSTEAFF. J is TRBJ1-1 and V is TRBV18; D call uncertain. The CDR3 is 12 residues long. Germline V CDR1 and CDR2: KGHSH, LQKENI. Trimming took 2 bases from V and 4 from J, leaving 5 bases between them.

The chain recombines TRBV7-6 with TRBJ1-2, with no clear D. The CDR3 loop spans 16 amino acids. V was cut by 5 bases and J by 3 bases, with 19 bases left in between. Germline CDR1 is SGHVS and CDR2 is FNYEAQ. This chain's CDR3 is CASSPRYSAQDYGYTF. CDR3 in DNA: TGTGCCAGCAGCCCCCGTTACAGCGCCCAGGACTATGGCTACACCTTC.

Notes on this clone: The same CDR3 is also encoded by other DNA sequences in this sample. V gene TRBV7-9 combines with J gene TRBJ1-2, with D perhaps TRBD1 (5 bases). This CDR3 contains 13 residues. Germline loops: CDR1 SEHNR, CDR2 FQNEAQ (reference sequence). V was shortened by 3 bases and J by 1 base, with 6 bases between the two germline ends. The CDR3 spells CASSFRDNYGYTF. As DNA, the CDR3 is TGTGCCAGCAGCTTCAGGGATAACTATGGCTACACCTTC.

The chain uses TRBV28 and TRBJ2-7; a weak D match, TRBD1 (5 bases). Trimming pared 5 bases from V and 4 bases from J, leaving 15 bases between. Germline CDR1 reads MDHEN; CDR2 reads SYDVKM. CDR3 length: 14 residues. This CDR3 reads CASSTAQGPYEQYF. The CDR3 coding sequence is TGTGCCAGCAGTACAGCTCAGGGCCCTTACGAGCAGTACTTC.

The V call is TRBV6-2 or TRBV6-3, the J call TRBJ2-7; D possibly corresponds to TRBD1 (7 bases). The CDR3 spans 15 residues. V lost 5 bases, J lost 7 bases, and 21 bases lay in between. From germline, CDR1 is MNHEY and CDR2 SVGEGT. For the CDR3, the DNA is TGTGCCAGCAGTCCCGACAGGGAGGCGGAGAGGGAGCAGTACTTC. Protein product: CASSPDREAEREQYF.

The genes are TRBV7-2 and TRBJ1-1, with D perhaps TRBD1 (5 bases). The CDR3 covers 13 residues. Trimming left V 5 bases short and J 1 base short, with 8 bases between. Looked up from germline, CDR1 is SGHTA and CDR2 is FQGNSA. The CDR3 DNA follows: TGTGCCAGCAGCAGGGACCGGAACACTGAAGCTTTCTTT. Translation: CASSRDRNTEAFF.

The V gene is TRBV5-1, the J gene TRBJ2-6; tentative D call: TRBD1 (6 bases). Germline CDR1 is SGHRS and CDR2 is YFSETQ. Trimming removed 4 bases from V and 1 base from J, with 18 bases in between. This CDR3 has 18 amino acids. The CDR3 region has the DNA TGCGCCAGCAGCGGGGACAACGACTGGGCTTCTGGGGCCAACGTCCTGACTTTC. Protein: CASSGDNDWASGANVLTF.

The chain carries TRBV7-3 and TRBJ1-6, with unresolved D. Between the trimmed V and J ends, which lost 3 bases and 5 bases, there was a span of 5 bases. Germline values: CDR1 SGHTA, CDR2 FQGTGA. The length of the CDR3 is 13 residues. CDR3 region: CASSLVDNSPLHF. The CDR3 DNA sequence: TGTGCCAGCAGCTTGGTAGATAATTCACCCCTCCACTTT. The full variable domain, in which reference TRBV7-3 and TRBJ1-6 provide the parts outside the CDR3, is GAGVSQTPSNKVTEKGKYVELRCDPISGHTALYWYRQSLGQGPEFLIYFQGTGAADDSGLPNDRFFAVRPEGSVSTLKIQRTERGDSAVYLCASSLVDNSPLHFGNGTRLTVT.

The chain carries TRBV4-1 and TRBJ1-1, with TRBD1 identical over 9 bases. The CDR3 covers 13 residues. The germline V gene has CDR1 MGHRA and CDR2 YSYEKL. V was clipped by 6 bases and J by 11 bases; unmatched bases: 10. The CDR3 loop is CASRQTGGGEAFF. CDR3 in DNA: TGCGCCAGCAGACAAACAGGGGGCGGGGAGGCTTTCTTT.

The table lists this clone with a few counts. This chain connects TRBV2 to TRBJ1-2; D is perhaps TRBD1 (5 bases). Germline-derived CDR1 and CDR2 are SNHLY and FYNNEI. The germline V and J ends were trimmed by 4 bases and 4 bases, with 10 bases remaining between them. The CDR3 sequence is 13 residues long. The CDR3 region has the DNA TGTGCCAGCAGTGGCGACAGACTCTATGGCTACACCTTC. Translation gives CASSGDRLYGYTF.